A selection of T cell receptor beta chains follows, all from one sample in a study of identical twins. Via MiXCR, TCRdb re-called the 5' RACE reads, giving one row per CDR3 protein. The sample holds approximately 700,000 distinct CDR3 sequences, about 20% seen once. This same sample was also taken into another study, of T cells expressing NK-cell markers.

Sequenced input: PBMCs. These receptors were collected from a young woman in good health. Both conserved end residues are part of each CDR3. The D gene is left open where the match is weak. Expanded clones get a size class; other rows say once, few or many, or leave the size out.

. | TRBJ2-1 | . | TRBV7-2 | 15 | TGTGCCAGCAGCTTTGAGGGGCACTCCTACAATGAGCAGTTCTTC | CASSFEGHSYNEQFF
. | TRBJ2-7 | few | TRBV12-3/TRBV12-4 | 16 | TGTGCCAGCAGTTTCGACGCGGACAGAAGCTCCTACGAGCAGTACTTC | CASSFDADRSSYEQYF
. | TRBJ2-7 | many | TRBV7-2 | 15 | TGTGCCAGCAGCTTAGTAGCGGAGAGCTACTACGAGCAGTACTTC | CASSLVAESYYEQYF
. | TRBJ2-7 | . | TRBV5-5 | 15 | TGTGCCAGCAGCTTGACCCTGGGGCAGGGAACAGCGCAGTACTTC | CASSLTLGQGTAQYF
TRBD2 | TRBJ2-7 | few | TRBV20-1 | 13 | TGCAGTGCCCAGCCTGGGACTAGTGGGGAGCAGTACTTC | CSAQPGTSGEQYF
. | TRBJ1-1 | few | TRBV20-1 | 12 | TGCAGTGCTACAGGGGTGAACACTGAAGCTTTCTTT | CSATGVNTEAFF
TRBD1 | TRBJ2-3 | . | TRBV6-1 | 14 | TGTGCCAGCAGTCAGGGACAGCCAACAGATACGCAGTATTTT | CASSQGQPTDTQYF
. | TRBJ1-5 | few | TRBV7-8 | 18 | TGTGCCAGCAGCTTCCTCCTGAGCCCGGGGGCAAGCAATCAGCCCCAGCATTTT | CASSFLLSPGASNQPQHF
. | TRBJ1-1 | . | TRBV12-3/TRBV12-4 | 13 | TGTGCCAGCAGTTTCGGGGGTAGCACTGAAGCTTTCTTT | CASSFGGSTEAFF
. | TRBJ1-2 | . | TRBV12-3/TRBV12-4 | 14 | TGTGCCAGCATCGCGGGGGGGCTTGGCTATGGCTACACCTTC | CASIAGGLGYGYTF
. | TRBJ2-7 | few | TRBV3-1 | 14 | TGTGCCAGCAGCGGCATGGGACTGAGCTACGAGCAGTACTTC | CASSGMGLSYEQYF
. | TRBJ2-7 | . | TRBV12-3/TRBV12-4 | 14 | TGTGCCAGCAGTTTAGCCGCCCAGGCGTACGAGCAGTACTTC | CASSLAAQAYEQYF
. | TRBJ1-4 | . | TRBV5-5 | 15 | TGTGCCAGCAGCTTCTACCCCGGCGGAGGTGAAAAACTGTTTTTT | CASSFYPGGGEKLFF
. | TRBJ1-6 | few | TRBV12-3/TRBV12-4 | 16 | TGTGCCAGCAGTTCCTATAACGGGGGAGGTAATTCACCCCTCCACTTT | CASSSYNGGGNSPLHF
. | TRBJ1-1 | many | TRBV7-9 | 13 | TGTGCCAGCAGTCCCGGTGGGGGCACTGAAGCTTTCTTT | CASSPGGGTEAFF
. | TRBJ2-1 | . | TRBV11-1 | 15 | TGTGCCAGCAGCCCTCGCAGGGTCTCAAACTCCGTGCAGTTCTTC | CASSPRRVSNSVQFF
. | TRBJ1-1 | . | TRBV6-1 | 14 | TGTGCCAGCAGTCGACGGATGCCTAACACTGAAGCTTTCTTT | CASSRRMPNTEAFF
TRBD2 | TRBJ2-3 | few | TRBV4-3 | 16 | TGCGCCAGCAGCCAAGCATCAGCGGGAGCGTCAGATACGCAGTATTTT | CASSQASAGASDTQYF
TRBD1 | TRBJ1-1 | many | TRBV29-1 | 13 | TGCAGCGTCACCGGGACAGGGAACCATGAAGCTTTCTTT | CSVTGTGNHEAFF
TRBD1 | TRBJ2-1 | . | TRBV5-6 | 14 | TGTGCCAGCGGCCGCCGGGACAGAGGCAATGAGCAGTTCTTC | CASGRRDRGNEQFF
TRBD1 | TRBJ2-2 | . | TRBV20-1 | 14 | TGCAGTGCTAGGCCCCCAGGGGGCTCCGGGGAGCTGTTTTTT | CSARPPGGSGELFF
TRBD2 | TRBJ2-3 | few | TRBV6-1 | 13 | TGTGCCAGCAGGACTAGCGCCACAGATACGCAGTATTTT | CASRTSATDTQYF